This TCR beta chain is from a study of cytomegalovirus exposure and HLA in healthy donors. 60 Vbeta and 13 Jbeta primers were used in PCR. Clones were read by immunoSEQ multiplex PCR, and TCRdb kept only the in-frame ones, dropping some. The sample consists of roughly 59,000 clones, around 68% of them appearing once. V shed 0 bases and J shed 6 bases, with 6 bases lying between them. The CDR3 loop spans 12 amino acids. The germline gives CDR1 MGHRA, CDR2 YSYEKL. V usage is TRBV4-1 and J usage is TRBJ2-7; D unclear. This TCR derives from a man aged 40-49 years in good health and CMV-seropositive. The sample was PBMCs. The CDR3 loop is CASSQDGAEQYF. In nucleotides, the CDR3 is TGCGCCAGCAGCCAAGACGGTGCCGAGCAGTACTTC.